These 32 T cell receptor beta chains originate from one sample sequenced in a study of cytomegalovirus exposure and HLA in healthy donors. In the PCR, 60 Vbeta and 13 Jbeta primers were used. Clones were read by immunoSEQ multiplex PCR, and TCRdb kept only the in-frame ones, dropping some. This table holds 65,000 to 85,000 clones, just over 85% found once. The sequencing sample was made of PBMCs. Every receptor here comes from a woman aged 25 to 39 in good health and CMV-seronegative.

This clone was seen more than once but under ten times. The V call is TRBV6-1, the J call TRBJ1-3; the match to TRBD1 covers 8 bases. Trimming at V came to 4 bases and at J to 3 bases, leaving 5 bases not matched to a gene. Germline-derived CDR1 and CDR2 are MNHNS and SASEGT. CDR3 length: 15 amino acids. Written as DNA, the CDR3 is TGTGCCAGCAGTGTGACAGGGGAAGGTGGAAACACCATATATTTT. Residues: CASSVTGEGGNTIYF.

V gene TRBV10-3 combines with J gene TRBJ2-5, with TRBD2 identical over 7 bases. The CDR3 is made up of 14 amino acids. Germline-derived CDR1 and CDR2 are ENHRY and SYGVKD. V was pared by 10 bases and J by 2 bases, with 10 bases of the junction left unmatched. The CDR3 nucleotides read TGTGCCAGCGCCGGTGGGAGGGCGCAAGAGACCCAGTACTTC. It translates to CASAGGRAQETQYF.

The chain joins TRBV5-1 to TRBJ2-7; tentatively, D is TRBD1 (6 bases). The CDR3 runs 12 residues. V dropped 0 bases and J dropped 7 bases, with 8 bases sitting between them. Per germline, CDR1 SGHRS and CDR2 YFSETQ. The CDR3 sequence is CASSLDREEQYF. Here the CDR3 DNA reads TGCGCCAGCAGCTTGGACAGGGAGGAGCAGTACTTC.

V is TRBV2 and J is TRBJ2-5; possibly TRBD1 for D (6 bases). The CDR3 consists of 11 residues. The germline V gene encodes CDR1 SNHLY and CDR2 FYNNEI. V lost 5 bases to trimming and J lost 5 bases, with 6 bases between them. Written as DNA, the CDR3 is TGTGCCAGCAGTAGGGGGGAGACCCAGTACTTC. Amino acids: CASSRGETQYF.

This sequence joins TRBV18 and TRBJ2-7; TRBD1 agrees at 10 bases. Germline V gene data show CDR1 as KGHSH and CDR2 as LQKENI. The CDR3 is 15 residues long. V lost 3 bases, J lost 3 bases, and 5 bases stayed unmatched. This CDR3 reads CASSPGTGVGYEQYF. The CDR3 DNA follows: TGTGCCAGCTCACCGGGGACAGGGGTTGGCTACGAGCAGTACTTC.

The V call is TRBV7-2, the J call TRBJ1-2; D is possibly TRBD1 (6 bases). CDR1 and CDR2 from the germline V gene are SGHTA and FQGNSA. CDR3 length: 13 amino acids. Between the trimmed V and J ends, which lost 1 base and 8 bases, there was a span of 11 bases. CDR3 amino acids: CASSLGRGGGYTF. CDR3 nucleotides: TGTGCCAGCAGCTTAGGGAGGGGGGGAGGCTACACCTTC.

V is TRBV19 and J is TRBJ2-7; 7 bases match TRBD1. This CDR3 comprises 15 residues. Germline V gene data show CDR1 as LNHDA and CDR2 as SQIVND (reference sequence). V gave up 4 bases and J gave up 2 bases; unmatched junction bases: 8. Here the CDR3 DNA reads TGTGCCAGTAGTAAAACCGGGACAGAAACCTACGAGCAGTACTTC. This sequence encodes CASSKTGTETYEQYF.

The chain links TRBV27 to TRBJ2-1; 7 bases are shared with TRBD2. The V gene's germline CDR1 is MNHEY and CDR2 SMNVEV (reference sequence). J was trimmed by 4 bases and V by 2 bases; bases with no gene match: 8. The CDR3 consists of 16 residues. DNA for the CDR3: TGTGCCAGCAGTTTAGGACCGGGGAGGGGATACAATGAGCAGTTCTTC. Its protein product is CASSLGPGRGYNEQFF.

Details on this clone: Germline and junction disagree at one end, which may indicate a read error. This CDR3 is also generated by other DNA sequences in the sample. For the CDR3, the DNA is TGTGCCAGCAGCGTAGGACAGACTAGCACGGATACGCAGTATTTT. It yields the protein CASSVGQTSTDTQYF. The chain links TRBV9 to TRBJ2-3; 7 bases agree with TRBD2. The CDR3 is 15 amino acids. The germline V gene has CDR1 SGDLS and CDR2 YYNGEE.

Regarding this clone: A read error may produce the germline difference seen at one junction end. The rearrangement joins TRBV7-7 to TRBJ2-3; 7 nucleotides align to TRBD2. There are 14 residues in the CDR3. Looked up from germline, CDR1 is SSHAT and CDR2 is FNYEAQ (reference sequence). The CDR3 protein is CASSLTAGDGTQYF. The CDR3 DNA reads as TGTGCTAGCAGCTTGACTGCGGGGGACGGTACGCAGTATTTT.

This chain joins TRBV19 and TRBJ2-7, with TRBD2 identical over 8 bases. The CDR3 is 16 amino acids. CDR1 is LNHDA and CDR2 is SQIVND in the germline V gene (reference sequence). V trimming: 6 bases; J trimming: 4 bases; junction bases outside the gene matches: 14. CDR3 coding DNA: TGTGCCAGTAGAGCCAGCGGGAGTGGTGTTTTTTACGAGCAGTACTTC. Its translation: CASRASGSGVFYEQYF.

This chain links TRBV6-1 with TRBJ1-4, with TRBD1 matching over 8 bases. The V segment lost 7 bases and the J segment 14 bases; nucleotides outside the gene matches: 15. Germline V gives CDR1 MNHNS, CDR2 SASEGT. The CDR3 totals 14 residues. The CDR3 reads CASNLDREPRRLFF. In DNA, the CDR3 is TGTGCCAGCAACCTGGACAGGGAGCCTCGTCGTCTGTTTTTT.

The CDR3 spells CASSGGGNIQYF. The CDR3 DNA follows: TGTGCCAGCTCGGGAGGAGGAAACATTCAGTACTTC. J is TRBJ2-4 and V is TRBV6-6, with 7 nucleotides matching TRBD2. The germline CDR1 and CDR2 sequences are MNHNY and SVGAGI (reference sequence). After removal of 8 bases from V and 6 bases from J, the junction contained 4 bases not matched to a gene. The CDR3 has 12 residues.

The chain carries TRBV30 and TRBJ1-6, with 9 nucleotides matching TRBD1. The CDR3 is made up of 15 amino acids. Trimming cost V 2 bases and J 5 bases; bases outside gene matches: 4. Germline loops: CDR1 GTSNPN, CDR2 SVGIG (reference sequence). This CDR3 is CAWSPRDRDNSPLHF. The CDR3 DNA is TGTGCCTGGAGTCCCCGGGACAGGGATAATTCACCCCTCCACTTT. Combining the CDR3 with reference TRBV30 and TRBJ1-6 gives the whole variable domain SQTIHQWPATLVQPVGSPLSLECTVEGTSNPNLYWYRQAAGRGLQLLFYSVGIGQISSEVPQNLSASRPQDRQFILSSKKLLLSDSGFYLCAWSPRDRDNSPLHFGNGTRLTVT.

V usage is TRBV9 and J usage is TRBJ2-7; 11 bases fit TRBD2. V was clipped by 4 bases and J by 5 bases; unmatched bases: 11. CDR3 length: 16 amino acids. Germline V gives CDR1 SGDLS, CDR2 YYNGEE. The DNA of the CDR3 is TGTGCCAGCAGCTTTTATAGCGGGAGGGCCATCGACGAGCAGTACTTC. Protein product: CASSFYSGRAIDEQYF.

Only a few counts were recorded for this clone. V usage is TRBV6-5 and J usage is TRBJ2-2; 8 nucleotides match TRBD2. The CDR3 length is 16 residues. The J segment lost 0 bases and the V segment lost 2 bases, leaving 2 bases of the junction unmatched. Germline V gene lookup returns CDR1 MNHEY and CDR2 SVGAGI. The chain's CDR3 is CASSYEAGANTGELFF. The CDR3 DNA follows: TGTGCCAGCAGTTACGAAGCGGGAGCGAACACCGGGGAGCTGTTTTTT.

The chain joins TRBV18 to TRBJ2-3; 9 nucleotides align to TRBD2. Trimming removed 4 bases from V and 4 bases from J; junction bases left unmatched: 9. CDR1 is KGHSH and CDR2 is LQKENI in the germline V gene. This CDR3 is built from 16 residues. CDR3 DNA: TGTGCCAGCTCACTTAGACTAGCGGATTCAGCAGATACGCAGTATTTT. As protein: CASSLRLADSADTQYF. The variable domain in full, completed from reference TRBV18 and TRBJ2-3, reads NAGVMQNPRHLVRRRGQEARLRCSPMKGHSHVYWYRQLPEEGLKFMVYLQKENIIDESGMPKERFSAEFPKEGPSILRIQQVVRGDSAAYFCASSLRLADSADTQYFGPGTRLTVL.

The CDR3 nucleotides are TGTGCCAGCAGTTACGCGACTCCTGCGGTGTACACTGAAGCTTTCTTT. Protein: CASSYATPAVYTEAFF. The J gene is TRBJ1-1, the V gene TRBV6-5; D gene unclear. This CDR3 has 16 amino acids. The V gene lost 2 bases and the J gene lost 3 bases, with 16 bases spanning the gap. Germline V gene data show CDR1 as MNHEY and CDR2 as SVGAGI.

This rearrangement joins TRBV7-9 to TRBJ2-3; 7 bases are shared with TRBD1. The CDR3 length is 14 residues. Per the germline V gene, CDR1 is SEHNR and CDR2 is FQNEAQ (reference sequence). Trimming removed 4 bases from V and 2 bases from J; junction bases left unmatched: 3. This CDR3 reads CASSWDSHTDTQYF. The CDR3 bases are TGTGCCAGCAGCTGGGACAGCCACACAGATACGCAGTATTTT.

The CDR3 DNA reads as TGTGCCAGCAGCCCTAGGGGGGACAGGCCGAACACTGAAGCTTTCTTT. Protein: CASSPRGDRPNTEAFF. This chain uses TRBV7-3 with TRBJ1-1; 8 nucleotides match TRBD1. With 5 bases clipped from V and 1 base from J, the junction kept 9 bases outside the gene matches. Germline values: CDR1 SGHTA, CDR2 FQGTGA. The CDR3 consists of 16 residues.

This chain uses TRBV7-2 with TRBJ1-2; D may be TRBD1 (6 bases). The V end lost 5 bases, the J end lost 1 base, and 11 bases lay between the germline ends. The germline CDR1 and CDR2 sequences are SGHTA and FQGNSA. This CDR3 region has 14 residues. The chain's CDR3 is CASSVPGHNYGYTF. CDR3 DNA sequence: TGTGCCAGCAGCGTTCCGGGACATAACTATGGCTACACCTTC.

The table lists this clone with a few counts. The chain links TRBV19 to TRBJ2-1, with D perhaps matching TRBD2 (6 bases). The V end lost 3 bases, the J end lost 3 bases, and 12 bases lay between the germline ends. CDR3 length: 15 residues. Germline loops: CDR1 LNHDA, CDR2 SQIVND (reference sequence). CDR3: CASSISLADYNEQFF. Written as DNA, the CDR3 is TGTGCCAGTAGTATTTCACTAGCAGACTACAATGAGCAGTTCTTC.

The V call is TRBV4-1, the J call TRBJ2-7; D perhaps matches TRBD2 (5 bases). Trimming took off 0 bases at V and 7 bases at J, with 16 bases between the two ends. CDR3 size: 15 residues. In germline, CDR1 is MGHRA, CDR2 YSYEKL. The CDR3 is CASSQEGGRTREQYF. For the CDR3, the DNA is TGCGCCAGCAGCCAAGAAGGAGGCCGAACGAGAGAGCAGTACTTC.

J is TRBJ2-1 and V is TRBV10-3; the match to TRBD2 covers 11 bases. Per germline, CDR1 ENHRY and CDR2 SYGVKD. V shed 0 bases and J 6 bases; nucleotides not matched to a gene: 4. This CDR3 spans 16 amino acids. This chain's CDR3 is CAISESTSGIPNEQFF. CDR3 nucleotides: TGTGCCATCAGTGAGTCGACTAGCGGGATCCCCAATGAGCAGTTCTTC.

The chain has TRBV6-1 and TRBJ2-1; TRBD1 matches 8 bases. V trimming: 6 bases; J trimming: 3 bases; junction bases outside the gene matches: 4. The CDR3 is 14 amino acids. CDR1 and CDR2 from the germline V gene are MNHNS and SASEGT. The CDR3 nucleotides are TGTGCCAGCAGCGACGGGACAGGCTACAATGAGCAGTTCTTC. It codes for CASSDGTGYNEQFF.

The V and J genes are TRBV18 and TRBJ2-1; D is uncertain. Germline CDR1 KGHSH, CDR2 LQKENI. The CDR3 length is 12 residues. V was cut by 3 bases and J by 6 bases, with 6 bases left in between. The DNA for the CDR3 is TGTGCCAGCTCACCCCCACTCAATGAGCAGTTCTTC. Residues: CASSPPLNEQFF.

The chain carries TRBV27 and TRBJ2-1; tentatively, D is TRBD2 (6 bases). This CDR3 contains 14 residues. Germline V lookup: CDR1 MNHEY, CDR2 SMNVEV (reference sequence). V lost 4 bases and J 5 bases, leaving 12 bases between the germline ends. The CDR3 sequence is CASSWRALDNEQFF. CDR3 DNA: TGTGCCAGCAGTTGGAGGGCCCTCGACAATGAGCAGTTCTTC.

The chain links TRBV7-9 to TRBJ2-1; no clear D. The V end lost 3 bases, the J end lost 9 bases, and 12 bases lay between the germline ends. This CDR3 is built from 13 residues. Germline-derived CDR1 and CDR2 are SEHNR and FQNEAQ (reference sequence). The CDR3 DNA is TGTGCCAGCAGCTTTCCCTCTTCGGGTGAGCAGTTCTTC. Its translation is CASSFPSSGEQFF.

The J gene is TRBJ2-1, the V gene TRBV11-2; 7 bases line up with TRBD2. The CDR3 totals 13 residues. Germline CDR1 reads SGHAT; CDR2 reads FQNNGV. The V gene end was trimmed by 2 bases and the J gene end by 15 bases; junction bases not matched to a gene: 10. The CDR3 nucleotides read TGTGCCAGCAGCTTAAGTTCCGCGGGAGTAGGGTTCTTC. Translated: CASSLSSAGVGFF.

This clone was detected once. The chain employs TRBV15 and TRBJ1-1, with 7 bases aligning to TRBD1. Germline CDR1 is LNHNV and CDR2 is YYDKDF (reference sequence). CDR3 length: 15 residues. The V gene end was trimmed by 3 bases and the J gene end by 1 base; junction bases not matched to a gene: 5. This CDR3 reads CATSRAGTANTEAFF. The CDR3 DNA reads as TGTGCCACCAGCAGGGCCGGGACAGCGAACACTGAAGCTTTCTTT.

CDR3 sequence reads: CASSDPLGAGYTF. Here the CDR3 DNA reads TGTGCCAGCAGCGACCCACTTGGGGCTGGCTACACCTTC. The chain is built from TRBV7-6 and TRBJ1-2; D perhaps matches TRBD1 (5 bases). The V gene lost 5 bases and the J gene lost 7 bases, with 14 bases spanning the gap. The CDR3 consists of 13 residues. CDR1 is SGHVS, CDR2 FNYEAQ, per germline.

This chain connects TRBV5-6 to TRBJ2-5, with a weak D call TRBD1 (5 bases). V was clipped by 1 base and J by 11 bases, with 15 bases between them. The CDR3 loop spans 13 amino acids. Germline loops: CDR1 SGHDT, CDR2 YYEEEE. The CDR3 nucleotides read TGTGCCAGCAGCTTGTTCGTCCAGGGTGAGCAGTACTTC. This gives the protein CASSLFVQGEQYF.